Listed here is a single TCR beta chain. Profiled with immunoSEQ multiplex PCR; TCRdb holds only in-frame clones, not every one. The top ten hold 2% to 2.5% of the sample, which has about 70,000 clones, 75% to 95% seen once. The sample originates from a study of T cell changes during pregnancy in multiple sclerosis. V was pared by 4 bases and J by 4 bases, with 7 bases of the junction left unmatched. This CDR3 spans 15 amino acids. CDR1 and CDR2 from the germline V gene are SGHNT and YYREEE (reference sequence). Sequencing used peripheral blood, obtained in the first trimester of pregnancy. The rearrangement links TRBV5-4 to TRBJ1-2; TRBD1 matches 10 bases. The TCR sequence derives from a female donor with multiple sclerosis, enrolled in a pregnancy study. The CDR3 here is CASSQTGTGVYGYTF. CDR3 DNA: TGTGCCAGCAGCCAAACCGGGACAGGGGTCTATGGCTACACCTTC.